This T cell receptor (beta chain) was observed in a study of blood T cell repertoires in COVID-19. Study-level information: Collection of acute and convalescent COVID-19 samples took place in the United States, Italy and Spain. The cDNA or gDNA used as material had been derived from T cells, B-cell-depleted T cells, or PBMCs.

This clone was found once. Cohort 3 donors were reported recovered after two negative PCRs, clearance, or symptom resolution. Libraries were prepared by immunoSEQ multiplex PCR; TCRdb keeps only in-frame clonotypes and omits some of them. The profile shows approximately 480,000 clones, around 90% of them singletons. Trimming removed 1 base at V and 6 bases at J, with 8 bases between. This CDR3 contains 13 residues. CDR1 is LGHDT and CDR2 is YNNKEL in the germline V gene (reference sequence). Sequencing was performed on PBMCs or T cells enriched from blood (not recorded which). The chain carries TRBV3-1 (or the pseudogene TRBV3-2) and TRBJ2-3; unclear D gene. This TCR came from a woman aged 18 to 35 who had recovered from COVID-19. CDR3 residues: CASSQVRSDTQYF. CDR3 nucleotide sequence: TGTGCCAGCAGCCAAGTCCGGTCGGATACGCAGTATTTT.